This T cell receptor beta chain was observed in a study of untreated major depressive disorder (dated by TCRdb to the late 2010s). In the study overall: The study was a cross-sectional case-control comparison of T cell phenotype and TCR repertoire between antidepressant-free major depressive disorder patients and individually matched non-depressed controls. The TCRbeta sequencing followed up on differences in Vbeta 5.1, Vbeta 11 and Vbeta 22 usage that flow cytometry had shown in the whole cohort. Overall results and qualifications from the work: In every sequenced subject, all of the top five TRBV05-01 clones were private clones. For the sequencing comparisons, one-tailed planned tests were applied to only three Vbeta families that had been selected in advance. Because of strict matching and exclusion criteria, the study sample was comparatively small, which limits how generalizable the findings are. TRBV25-01 and TRBV02-01 usage followed the flow-cytometry pattern but did not reach statistical significance in the sequencing data. Sequencing confirmed higher TRBV05-01 (Vbeta 5.1) usage among CD4+ T cells of depressed patients than controls, with p = 0.040 in a one-tailed test.

Germline trimming: 7 bases from V, 2 bases from J; junction bases outside gene matches: 7. The CDR3 contains 16 residues, cysteine and phenylalanine counted. The CDR3 DNA has 48 bases and is translated from base 1. Every depressed patient was matched in pairs with a non-depressed control on sex, age, current smoking status and body mass index. Every participant was of European descent. Controls scored 5 or less on the Quick Inventory of Depressive Symptoms-Self Report and had no mood disorder, either currently or at any point in their lifetime. All participants were excluded for major medical conditions, Axis I/II comorbidities, regular medication or illicit drug use, or drinking over 100 g alcohol weekly. About 29 ml of peripheral blood was collected into EDTA tubes from each participant. CD4+ T cells were purified from thawed PBMCs by magnetic negative selection with the BD IMag Human CD4 T Lymphocyte Enrichment Set. A purity of about 95% was typically achieved with the CD4+ enrichment method, as confirmed by flow cytometry. A subgroup of roughly 5 case-control pairs, selected blind to chemokine receptor expression and flow-cytometric repertoire skewing results, was subjected to TCRbeta sequencing. All blood samples were collected in the morning at 8:00 a.m., and PBMCs were isolated by Ficoll-Hypaque gradient centrifugation. PBMCs were gradually cooled to -80 degrees C for cryopreservation and then kept in liquid nitrogen until assay.

The Qiagen DNeasy Blood and Tissue Kit was used to extract total genomic DNA from purified CD4+ T cells. Using immunoSEQ immunosequencing protocols, the TCRbeta CDR3 region, as defined by IMGT, was amplified and sequenced. On the authors' methods: The immunoSEQ service preprocessed the raw sequence data to correct PCR and sequencing errors. The sequence data were loaded into the immunoSEQ Analyzer and then analyzed further using VDJtools v1.0.7. The paired Wilcoxon signed-rank test was used to test for differences between patients and controls. TCRdb limited this immuneACCESS table to in-frame rearrangements with V and J called. A share of clones is missing; checked studies link under half to unresolved V genes, and the rest is unexplained. The D gene and trimming were derived from the DNA, and the V and J assignments and clone size from that table. The sample yields approximately 20,000 clones; around 85% were counted once. The ten top clones hold approximately 0.82% of the sample.

Notes on this clone: What this receptor recognizes is not known. Base qualities are not provided; no much larger clone lies one nucleotide away.

Material for sequencing was CD4+ T cells from PBMCs. The sequence was collected from a woman younger than 45 in good health. The chain joins TRBV23-1 to TRBJ2-2; 10 bases in between match TRBD1. TRBV23-1 is identified as an open reading frame with a role that is uncertain. CDR3 protein: CASTPGQGRNTGELFF. The DNA sequence reads TGCGCCAGCACTCCGGGACAGGGGCGAAACACCGGGGAGCTGTTTTTT.